This passage covers 4 T cell receptor beta chains from one sample sequenced in a study of blood T cell repertoires in COVID-19 (dated by TCRdb to 2018 to 2020). Library preparation used the immunoSEQ multiplex PCR assay. Held by TCRdb, this immuneACCESS table contains in-frame sequences only and omits some clones. Under half of the omission traces to an unresolved V gene where checked; the cause of the rest is unknown. This sample has roughly 130,000 clones in its table, and around 87% of those were observed once. Together, the top ten hold more than 3.5% of the sample. The sequencing sample was made of peripheral blood. The receptors here all came from a woman between 55 and 75 years old with acute or convalescent COVID-19.

The chain combines TRBV28 with TRBJ1-6; 8 bases fit TRBD1. The CDR3 covers 15 residues. V dropped 6 bases and J dropped 5; count of bases not matched to a gene: 6. CDR1 and CDR2 from the germline V gene are MDHEN and SYDVKM. The chain's CDR3 is CASSTGTGNNSPLHF. For the CDR3, the DNA is TGTGCCAGCAGCACCGGGACAGGAAATAATTCACCCCTCCACTTT.

The V and J genes are TRBV3-1 (or the pseudogene TRBV3-2) and TRBJ2-7; no clear D gene. Trimming stripped 0 bases from V and 3 bases from J, with 9 bases between. CDR3 length: 14 amino acids. Germline CDR1 LGHDT, CDR2 YNNKEL (reference sequence). DNA of the CDR3: TGTGCCAGCAGCCAAGAGCCTGCCTACTACGAGCAGTACGTC. Translation: CASSQEPAYYEQYV.

The chain recombines TRBV5-1 with TRBJ2-1; D call uncertain. Germline loops: CDR1 SGHRS, CDR2 YFSETQ. The CDR3 spans 16 residues. Trimming shortened V by 0 bases and J by 0 bases, and 10 bases separated the two germline ends. The CDR3: CASSLDNLSSYNEQFF. In DNA, the CDR3 is TGCGCCAGCAGCTTGGACAATCTCAGCTCCTACAATGAGCAGTTCTTC. Filled out from reference TRBV5-1 and TRBJ2-1, the complete variable domain reads KAGVTQTPRYLIKTRGQQVTLSCSPISGHRSVSWYQQTPGQGLQFLFEYFSETQRNKGNFPGRFSGRQFSNSRSEMNVSTLELGDSALYLCASSLDNLSSYNEQFFGPGTRLTVL.

The chain employs TRBV3-1 (or the pseudogene TRBV3-2) and TRBJ1-6, with 10 positions matching TRBD1. Germline V CDR1 and CDR2: LGHDT, YNNKEL (reference sequence). With 4 bases clipped from V and 10 bases from J, the junction kept 7 bases outside the gene matches. This CDR3 is 15 amino acids long. DNA of the CDR3: TGTGCCAGCAGCCGAACCGACAGGGGGCGATCACCCCTCCACTTT. Translating gives CASSRTDRGRSPLHF.